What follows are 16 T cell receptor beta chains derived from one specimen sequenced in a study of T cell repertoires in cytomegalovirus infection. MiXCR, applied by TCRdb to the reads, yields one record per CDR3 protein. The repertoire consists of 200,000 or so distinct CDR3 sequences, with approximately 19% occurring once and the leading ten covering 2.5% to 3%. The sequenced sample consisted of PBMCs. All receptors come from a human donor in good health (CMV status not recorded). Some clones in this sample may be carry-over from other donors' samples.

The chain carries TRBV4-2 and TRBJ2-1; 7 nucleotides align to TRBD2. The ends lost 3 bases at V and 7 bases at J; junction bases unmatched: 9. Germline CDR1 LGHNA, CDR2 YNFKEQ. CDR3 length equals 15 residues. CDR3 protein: CASSQVTSAGNEQFF. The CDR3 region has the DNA TGTGCCAGCAGCCAGGTAACTAGCGCCGGGAATGAGCAGTTCTTC.

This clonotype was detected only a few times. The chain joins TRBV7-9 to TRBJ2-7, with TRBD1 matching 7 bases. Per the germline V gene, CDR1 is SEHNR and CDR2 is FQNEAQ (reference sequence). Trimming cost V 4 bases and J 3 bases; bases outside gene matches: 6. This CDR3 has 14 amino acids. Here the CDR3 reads CASSSLTGNYEQYF. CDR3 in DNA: TGTGCCAGCAGCTCGTTGACAGGGAACTACGAGCAGTACTTC.

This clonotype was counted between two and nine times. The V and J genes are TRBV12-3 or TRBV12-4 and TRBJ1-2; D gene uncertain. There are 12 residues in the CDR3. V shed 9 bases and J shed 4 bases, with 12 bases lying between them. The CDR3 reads CASGDGIYGYTF. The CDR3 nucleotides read TGTGCCAGTGGCGACGGTATCTATGGCTACACCTTC.

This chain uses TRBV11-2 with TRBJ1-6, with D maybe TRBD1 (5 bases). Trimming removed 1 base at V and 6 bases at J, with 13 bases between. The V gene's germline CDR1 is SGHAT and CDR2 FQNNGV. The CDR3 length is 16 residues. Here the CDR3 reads CASSLGAGRINSPLHF. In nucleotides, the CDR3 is TGTGCCAGCAGCTTAGGTGCAGGGCGGATTAATTCACCCCTCCACTTT.

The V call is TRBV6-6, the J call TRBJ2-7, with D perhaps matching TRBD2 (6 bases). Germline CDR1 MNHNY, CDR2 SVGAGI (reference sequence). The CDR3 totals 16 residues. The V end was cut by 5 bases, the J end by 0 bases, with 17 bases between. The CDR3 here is CASSAYLGGTSYEQYF. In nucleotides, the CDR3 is TGTGCCAGCAGTGCTTACCTTGGGGGGACCTCCTACGAGCAGTACTTC.

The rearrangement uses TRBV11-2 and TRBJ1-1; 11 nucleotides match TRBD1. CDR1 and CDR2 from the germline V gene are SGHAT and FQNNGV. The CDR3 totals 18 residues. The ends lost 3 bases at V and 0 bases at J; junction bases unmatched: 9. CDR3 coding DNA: TGTGCCAGCAGCTTTGGGGTGGGGACAGGGGGAATGAACACTGAAGCTTTCTTT. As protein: CASSFGVGTGGMNTEAFF.

The CDR3 reads CASSSGTVPYGYTF. The CDR3 nucleotides read TGTGCCAGCAGTTCCGGGACAGTTCCATATGGCTACACCTTC. V gene TRBV12-3 or TRBV12-4 combines with J gene TRBJ1-2; the match to TRBD1 covers 7 bases. The CDR3 consists of 14 residues. J gave up 5 bases and V 4 bases, and 7 bases lay outside the gene matches.

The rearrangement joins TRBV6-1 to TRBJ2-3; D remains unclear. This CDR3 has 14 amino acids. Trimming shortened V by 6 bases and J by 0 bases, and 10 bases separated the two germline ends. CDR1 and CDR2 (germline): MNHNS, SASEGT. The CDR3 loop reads CASSRTSSTDTQYF. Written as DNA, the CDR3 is TGTGCCAGCAGCCGGACGAGTAGCACAGATACGCAGTATTTT.

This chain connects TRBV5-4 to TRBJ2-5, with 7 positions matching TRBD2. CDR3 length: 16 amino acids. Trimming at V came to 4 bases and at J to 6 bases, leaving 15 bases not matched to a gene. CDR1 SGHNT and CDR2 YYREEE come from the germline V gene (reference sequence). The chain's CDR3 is CASSPREAGRRKTQYF. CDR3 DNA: TGTGCCAGCAGCCCTCGAGAAGCGGGGCGCAGGAAGACCCAGTACTTC.

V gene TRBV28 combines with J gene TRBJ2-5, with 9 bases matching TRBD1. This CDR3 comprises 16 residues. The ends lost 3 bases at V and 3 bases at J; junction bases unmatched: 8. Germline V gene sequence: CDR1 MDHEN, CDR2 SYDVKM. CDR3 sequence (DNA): TGTGCCAGCAGTTTGGGACAGGGAGTAGGTGAAGAGACCCAGTACTTC. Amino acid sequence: CASSLGQGVGEETQYF.

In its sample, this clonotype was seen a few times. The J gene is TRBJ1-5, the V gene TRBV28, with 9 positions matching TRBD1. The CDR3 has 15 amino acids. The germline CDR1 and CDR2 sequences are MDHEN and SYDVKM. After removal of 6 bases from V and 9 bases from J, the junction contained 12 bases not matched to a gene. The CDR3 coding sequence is TGTGCCAGCAGCCAGGACAGGGGTTTCGGTGGGCCCCAGCATTTT. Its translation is CASSQDRGFGGPQHF.

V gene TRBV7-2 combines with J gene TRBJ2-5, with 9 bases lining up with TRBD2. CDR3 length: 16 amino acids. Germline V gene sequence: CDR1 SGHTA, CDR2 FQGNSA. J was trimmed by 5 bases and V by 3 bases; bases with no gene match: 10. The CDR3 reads CASSLLLAGAEETQYF. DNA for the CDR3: TGTGCCAGCAGCTTGCTTTTAGCGGGGGCGGAGGAGACCCAGTACTTC.

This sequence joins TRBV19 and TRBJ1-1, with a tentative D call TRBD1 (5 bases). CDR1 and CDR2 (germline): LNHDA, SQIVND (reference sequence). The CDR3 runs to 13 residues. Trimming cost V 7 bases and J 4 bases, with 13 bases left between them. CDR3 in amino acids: CASTQRGITEAFF. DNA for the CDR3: TGTGCCAGTACCCAACGGGGGATCACTGAAGCTTTCTTT.

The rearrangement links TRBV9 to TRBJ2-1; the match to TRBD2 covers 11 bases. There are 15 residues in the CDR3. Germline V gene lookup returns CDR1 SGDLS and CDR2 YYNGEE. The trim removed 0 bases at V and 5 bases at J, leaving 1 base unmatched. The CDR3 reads CASSVGLAGNNEQFF. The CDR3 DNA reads TGTGCCAGCAGCGTAGGACTAGCGGGAAACAATGAGCAGTTCTTC.

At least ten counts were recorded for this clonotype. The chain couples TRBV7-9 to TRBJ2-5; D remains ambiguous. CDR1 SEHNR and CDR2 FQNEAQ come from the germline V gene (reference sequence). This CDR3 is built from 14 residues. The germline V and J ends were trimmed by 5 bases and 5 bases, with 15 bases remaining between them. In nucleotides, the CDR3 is TGTGCCAGCAGCCCGCCGGCCAGCCGGGAGACCCAGTACTTC. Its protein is CASSPPASRETQYF.

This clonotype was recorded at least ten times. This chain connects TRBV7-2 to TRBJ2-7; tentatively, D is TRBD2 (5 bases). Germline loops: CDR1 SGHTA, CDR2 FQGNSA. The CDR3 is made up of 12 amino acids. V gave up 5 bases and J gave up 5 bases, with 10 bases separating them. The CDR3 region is CASSAGRHEQYF. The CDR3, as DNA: TGTGCCAGCAGCGCGGGTCGGCACGAGCAGTACTTC.